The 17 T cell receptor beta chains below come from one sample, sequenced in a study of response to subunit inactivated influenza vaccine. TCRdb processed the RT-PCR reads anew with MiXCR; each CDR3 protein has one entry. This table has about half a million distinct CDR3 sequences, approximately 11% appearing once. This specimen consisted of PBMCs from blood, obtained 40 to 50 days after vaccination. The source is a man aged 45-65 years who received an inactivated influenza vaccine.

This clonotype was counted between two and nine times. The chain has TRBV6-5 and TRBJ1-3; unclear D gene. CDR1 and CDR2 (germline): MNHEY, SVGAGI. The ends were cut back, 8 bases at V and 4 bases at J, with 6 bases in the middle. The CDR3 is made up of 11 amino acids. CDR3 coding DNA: TGTGCCAGCCGGCAGGGAAACACCATATATTTT. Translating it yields CASRQGNTIYF.

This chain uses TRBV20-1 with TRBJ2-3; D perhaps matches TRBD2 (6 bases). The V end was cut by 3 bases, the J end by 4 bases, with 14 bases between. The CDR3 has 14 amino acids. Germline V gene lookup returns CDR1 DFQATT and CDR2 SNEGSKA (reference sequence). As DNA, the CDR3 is TGCAGTGCTAGCGGCGGGGTGGGTGCAGATACGCAGTATTTT. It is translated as CSASGGVGADTQYF.

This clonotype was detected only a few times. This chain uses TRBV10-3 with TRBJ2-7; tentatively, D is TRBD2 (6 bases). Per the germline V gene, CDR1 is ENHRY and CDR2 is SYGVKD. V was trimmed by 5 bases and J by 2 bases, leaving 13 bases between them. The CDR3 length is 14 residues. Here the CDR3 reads CAISLDGGAYEQYF. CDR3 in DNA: TGTGCCATCAGTCTCGACGGAGGGGCCTACGAGCAGTACTTC.

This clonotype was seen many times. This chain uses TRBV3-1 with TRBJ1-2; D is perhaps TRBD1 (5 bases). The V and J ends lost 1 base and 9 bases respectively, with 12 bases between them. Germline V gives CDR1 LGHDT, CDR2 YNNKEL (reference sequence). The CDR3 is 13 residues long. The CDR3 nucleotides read TGTGCCAGCAGCCAAGGGACATCAGCCCGCTACACCTTC. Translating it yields CASSQGTSARYTF. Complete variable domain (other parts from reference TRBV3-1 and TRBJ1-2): DTAVSQTPKYLVTQMGNDKSIKCEQNLGHDTMYWYKQDSKKFLKIMFSYNNKELIINETVPNRFSPKSPDKAHLNLHINSLELGDSAVYFCASSQGTSARYTFGSGTRLTVV.

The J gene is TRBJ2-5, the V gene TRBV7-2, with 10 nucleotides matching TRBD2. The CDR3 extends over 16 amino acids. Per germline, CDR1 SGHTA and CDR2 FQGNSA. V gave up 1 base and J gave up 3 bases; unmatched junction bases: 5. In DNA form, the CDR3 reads TGTGCCAGCAGCTTAGTTCTAGCGGGGGCGGAAGAGACCCAGTACTTC. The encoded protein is CASSLVLAGAEETQYF.

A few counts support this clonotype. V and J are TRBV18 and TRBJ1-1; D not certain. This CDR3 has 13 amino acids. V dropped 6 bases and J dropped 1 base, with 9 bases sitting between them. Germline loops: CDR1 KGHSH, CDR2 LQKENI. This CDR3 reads CASSIDPNTEAFF. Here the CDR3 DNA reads TGTGCCAGCTCGATCGATCCGAACACTGAAGCTTTCTTT. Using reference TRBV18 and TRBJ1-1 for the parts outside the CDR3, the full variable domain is NAGVMQNPRHLVRRRGQEARLRCSPMKGHSHVYWYRQLPEEGLKFMVYLQKENIIDESGMPKERFSAEFPKEGPSILRIQQVVRGDSAAYFCASSIDPNTEAFFGQGTRLTVV.

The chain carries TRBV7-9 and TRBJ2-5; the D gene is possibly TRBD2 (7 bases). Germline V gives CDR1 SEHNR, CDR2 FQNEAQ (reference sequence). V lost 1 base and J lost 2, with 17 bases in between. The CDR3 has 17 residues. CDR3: CASSLVGRGPSQETQYF. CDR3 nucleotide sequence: TGTGCCAGCAGCTTAGTCGGGCGGGGGCCCTCGCAAGAGACCCAGTACTTC.

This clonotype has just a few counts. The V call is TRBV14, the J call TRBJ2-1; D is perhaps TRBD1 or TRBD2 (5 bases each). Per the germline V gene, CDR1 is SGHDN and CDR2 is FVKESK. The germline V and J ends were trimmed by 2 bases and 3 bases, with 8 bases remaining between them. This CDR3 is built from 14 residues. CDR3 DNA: TGTGCCAGCAGCCAAATTGGGGGCTACAATGAGCAGTTCTTC. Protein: CASSQIGGYNEQFF.

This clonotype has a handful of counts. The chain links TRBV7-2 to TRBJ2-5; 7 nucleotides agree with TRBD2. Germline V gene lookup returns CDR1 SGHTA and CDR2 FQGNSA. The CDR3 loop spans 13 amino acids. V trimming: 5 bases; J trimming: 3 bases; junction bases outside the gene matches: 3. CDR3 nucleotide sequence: TGTGCCAGCAGCCCCAGCGGGGAAGAGACCCAGTACTTC. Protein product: CASSPSGEETQYF. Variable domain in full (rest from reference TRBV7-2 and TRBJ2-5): GAGVSQSPSNKVTEKGKDVELRCDPISGHTALYWYRQSLGQGLEFLIYFQGNSAPDKSGLPSDRFSAERTGGSVSTLTIQRTQQEDSAVYLCASSPSGEETQYFGPGTRLLVL.

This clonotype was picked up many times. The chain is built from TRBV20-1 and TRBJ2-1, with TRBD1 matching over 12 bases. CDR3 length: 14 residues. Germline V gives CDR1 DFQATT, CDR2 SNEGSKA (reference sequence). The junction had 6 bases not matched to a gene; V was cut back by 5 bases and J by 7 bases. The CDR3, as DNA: TGCAGTGCTGACCGGGACAGGGGGCAGAATGAGCAGTTCTTC. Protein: CSADRDRGQNEQFF.

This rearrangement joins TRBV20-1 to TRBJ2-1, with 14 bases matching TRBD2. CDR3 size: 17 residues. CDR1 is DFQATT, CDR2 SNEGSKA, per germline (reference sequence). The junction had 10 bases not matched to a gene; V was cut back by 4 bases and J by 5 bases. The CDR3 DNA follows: TGCAGTGCTAAGGACAGGACTAGCGGGAGGATACACAATGAGCAGTTCTTC. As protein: CSAKDRTSGRIHNEQFF.

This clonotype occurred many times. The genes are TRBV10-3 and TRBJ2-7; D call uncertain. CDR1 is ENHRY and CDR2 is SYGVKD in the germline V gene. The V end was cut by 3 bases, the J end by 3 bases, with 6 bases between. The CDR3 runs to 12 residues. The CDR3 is CAISDHYYEQYF. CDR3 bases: TGTGCCATCAGTGATCACTACTACGAGCAGTACTTC.

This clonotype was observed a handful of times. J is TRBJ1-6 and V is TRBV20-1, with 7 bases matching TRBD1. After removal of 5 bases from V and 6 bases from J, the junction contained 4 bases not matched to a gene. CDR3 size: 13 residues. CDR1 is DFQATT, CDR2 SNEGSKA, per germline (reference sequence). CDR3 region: CSAGRGLNSPLHF. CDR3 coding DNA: TGCAGTGCTGGTAGGGGGCTTAATTCACCCCTCCACTTT.

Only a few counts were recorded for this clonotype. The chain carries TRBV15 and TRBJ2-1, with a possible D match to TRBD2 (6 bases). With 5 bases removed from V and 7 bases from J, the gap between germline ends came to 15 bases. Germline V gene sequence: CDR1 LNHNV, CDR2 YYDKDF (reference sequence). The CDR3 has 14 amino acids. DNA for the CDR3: TGTGCCACCAGCCGAACCGGGACTTCGAATGAGCAGTTCTTC. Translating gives CATSRTGTSNEQFF.

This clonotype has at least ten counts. The CDR3 coding sequence is TGTGCCAGCACCATGACAGGGAAAGAGACCCAGTACTTC. The encoded protein is CASTMTGKETQYF. The rearrangement links TRBV27 to TRBJ2-5; 7 nucleotides match TRBD1. CDR3 size: 13 residues. V dropped 7 bases and J dropped 3; count of bases not matched to a gene: 5. CDR1 MNHEY and CDR2 SMNVEV come from the germline V gene (reference sequence).

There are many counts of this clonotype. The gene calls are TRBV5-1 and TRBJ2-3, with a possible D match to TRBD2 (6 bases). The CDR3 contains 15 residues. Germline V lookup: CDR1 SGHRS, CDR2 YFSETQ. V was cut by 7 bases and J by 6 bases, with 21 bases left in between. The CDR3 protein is CASAGGAGIVDTQYF. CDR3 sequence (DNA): TGCGCCAGCGCTGGAGGGGCGGGTATCGTTGATACGCAGTATTTT.

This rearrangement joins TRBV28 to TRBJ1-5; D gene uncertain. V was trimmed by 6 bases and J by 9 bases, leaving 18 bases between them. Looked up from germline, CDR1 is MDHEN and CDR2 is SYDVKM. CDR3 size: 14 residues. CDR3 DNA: TGTGCCAGCAGCTTGGACCTAACAGCCAGGCCCCAGCATTTT. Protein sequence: CASSLDLTARPQHF.